The clone carrying this T cell receptor (beta chain) was found once. Its antigen is still unknown. This sample is drawn from a study of vaccination and CD4 T cells after COVID-19. Whole-study context: Participants were given two doses of BNT162b2 or mRNA-1273 vaccine.

The Oncomine TCR Beta short-read assay was applied to DNA of cultured CD4+ T cells. One entry per CDR3 protein results from TCRdb running MiXCR on the PCR reads. The sample consists of roughly 15,000 distinct CDR3 sequences, around 56% of them appearing once. Study-wide results and caveats: With convalescent patients, a median around 86% of reactive clones emerged solely after vaccination.

This CDR3 is built from 12 residues. Germline CDR1 MNHEY, CDR2 SVGAGI. V gave up 0 bases and J gave up 5 bases, with 5 bases separating them. Described treatment: roughly ten-day PBMC culture with coronavirus spike peptide pools or control peptides (ViraFEST assay). The source material was CD4+ T cells from blood, cultured in vitro. J is TRBJ2-7 and V is TRBV6-5, with D unresolved. The receptor's source is a human donor who had recovered from COVID-19. This CDR3 is CASSYSNHEQYF. CDR3 nucleotides: TGTGCCAGCAGTTACTCAAATCACGAGCAGTACTTC.